Listed below are T cell receptor beta chains from one sample, sequenced in a study of T-cell memory formation after mild COVID-19. TCRdb analysed the 5' RACE reads with MiXCR anew, one entry per CDR3 protein. The top ten hold 30% to 45% of the sample, which has 100,000 to 140,000 distinct CDR3 sequences, 13% to 15% seen once. The specimen was PBMCs or a T cell subset sorted from them (not recorded which). The receptor source for this set is a man aged 18-30 years who had mild COVID-19 (a few samples of this study predate the infection). Cell type and time point are not known. CDR3s include the opening cysteine and the closing phenylalanine or tryptophan. The D gene is left open where the match is weak. The size entry is marked missing in some rows and otherwise reads once, few, many or a size class.

size	length	J	V	D	CDR3	DNA
few	17	TRBJ2-5	TRBV27	TRBD2	CASSPIGTSGGLVTQYF	TGTGCCAGCAGTCCGATCGGGACTAGCGGGGGGTTGGTGACCCAGTACTTC
many	14	TRBJ1-6	TRBV4-3	TRBD1	CASSSGTGYPPLHF	TGCGCCAGCAGTTCCGGGACAGGGTATCCACCCCTCCACTTT
-	15	TRBJ2-7	TRBV2	TRBD1	CASSMTGNPSYEQYF	TGTGCCAGCAGTATGACAGGGAACCCCTCCTACGAGCAGTACTTC
-	13	TRBJ2-7	TRBV7-7	-	CASSDGVQYEQYF	TGTGCCAGCAGCGACGGGGTCCAGTACGAGCAGTACTTC
-	16	TRBJ2-5	TRBV7-3	TRBD2	CASSLSAGGPQETQYF	TGTGCCAGCAGCTTAAGTGCGGGGGGGCCCCAAGAGACCCAGTACTTC
-	14	TRBJ2-7	TRBV6-5	-	CASSYDRLVDEQYF	TGTGCCAGCAGTTATGATCGTCTTGTGGACGAGCAGTACTTC
-	13	TRBJ1-6	TRBV5-6	TRBD1	CASRDRGNSPLHF	TGTGCCAGCCGGGACAGGGGCAACTCACCCCTCCACTTT
-	15	TRBJ2-1	TRBV5-6	-	CASSLGDMPYNEQFF	TGTGCCAGCAGCTTGGGAGACATGCCCTACAATGAGCAGTTCTTC
-	14	TRBJ2-1	TRBV5-1	-	CASSLGRRGNEQFF	TGCGCCAGCAGCTTGGGGCGGCGGGGCAATGAGCAGTTCTTC
-	18	TRBJ2-6	TRBV21-1	-	CASGLTGARISGANVLTF	TGTGCCAGCGGGCTGACAGGGGCTCGGATCTCTGGGGCCAACGTCCTGACTTTC
-	14	TRBJ2-7	TRBV5-4	-	CASSLVGGGYEQYF	TGTGCCAGCAGCTTGGTCGGGGGAGGATACGAGCAGTACTTC
-	16	TRBJ2-3	TRBV5-1	-	CASSLDYGFGADTQYF	TGCGCCAGCAGCTTGGATTATGGTTTTGGAGCGGATACGCAGTATTTT
many	14	TRBJ1-1	TRBV5-1	-	CASSLEAPGKRAFF	TGCGCCAGCAGCTTGGAGGCCCCCGGGAAGCGGGCTTTCTTT
-	12	TRBJ1-1	TRBV7-9	-	CASSLDGLGAFF	TGTGCCAGCAGCTTAGACGGGCTGGGAGCTTTCTTT
few	11	TRBJ2-3	TRBV10-2	TRBD2	CASGEGDTQYF	TGCGCCAGCGGGGAGGGGGATACGCAGTATTTT
-	18	TRBJ2-3	TRBV5-1	TRBD2	CASSLFLASGASGDTQYF	TGCGCCAGCAGCTTGTTTCTGGCTAGCGGGGCCTCCGGGGATACGCAGTATTTT
few	12	TRBJ1-3	TRBV7-9	-	CASNPSGNTIYF	TGTGCCAGCAACCCCTCGGGAAACACCATATATTTT
-	15	TRBJ2-1	TRBV12-3/TRBV12-4	TRBD2	CASSSSGGRDNEQFF	TGTGCCAGCAGTTCTAGCGGGGGGAGAGACAATGAGCAGTTCTTC
-	14	TRBJ1-1	TRBV7-6	-	CASSLLGRADEAFF	TGTGCCAGCAGCTTACTGGGACGGGCTGATGAAGCTTTCTTT
-	11	TRBJ2-2	TRBV2	-	CASENSGELFF	TGTGCCAGCGAGAACTCCGGGGAGCTGTTTTTT